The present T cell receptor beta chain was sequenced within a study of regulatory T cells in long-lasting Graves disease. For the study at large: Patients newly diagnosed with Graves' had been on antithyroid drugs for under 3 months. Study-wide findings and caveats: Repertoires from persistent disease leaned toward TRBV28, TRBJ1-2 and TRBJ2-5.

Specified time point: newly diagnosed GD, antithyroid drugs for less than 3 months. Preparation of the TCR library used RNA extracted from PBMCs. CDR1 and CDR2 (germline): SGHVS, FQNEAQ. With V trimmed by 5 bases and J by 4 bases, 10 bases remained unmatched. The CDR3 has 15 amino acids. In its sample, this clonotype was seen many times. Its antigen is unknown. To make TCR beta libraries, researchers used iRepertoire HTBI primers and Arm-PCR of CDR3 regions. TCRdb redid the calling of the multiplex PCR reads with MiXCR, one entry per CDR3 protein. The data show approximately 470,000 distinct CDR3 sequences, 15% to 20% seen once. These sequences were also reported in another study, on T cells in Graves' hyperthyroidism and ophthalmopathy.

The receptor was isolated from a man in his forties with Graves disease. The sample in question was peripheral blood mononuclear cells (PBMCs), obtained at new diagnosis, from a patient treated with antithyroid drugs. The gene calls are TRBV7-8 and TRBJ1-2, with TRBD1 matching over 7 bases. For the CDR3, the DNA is TGTGCCAGCAGCCTGCTGACAGGGACATCCTATGGCTACACCTTC. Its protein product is CASSLLTGTSYGYTF.